The rows below give T cell receptor beta chains drawn from one sample of a study of persistence of HIV-infected CD4 T cells. Clones were read by immunoSEQ multiplex PCR, and TCRdb kept only the in-frame ones, dropping some. The sample shows 40,000 to 55,000 clones, 88% of them seen only once. Their specific antigens are unknown. The sample here was CD4+ T cells sorted from PBMCs after roughly 18-hour stimulation, taken from a patient who received antiretroviral therapy. Every receptor here comes from an adult woman with HIV who was CMV-seropositive. Both conserved end residues are part of each CDR3. Clone size is given for some rows only: seen once, a few or many times, or a class if the clone is expanded.

>TRBJ1-1|few|TRBV6-6
CASISGTATTEAFF
>TRBJ2-3|NA|TRBV12-5
CASGLVLADFTDTQYF
>TRBJ1-5|NA|TRBV4-1
CASSLSLGSNQPQHF
>TRBJ2-3|NA|TRBV9
CASSEPRGRRTDTQYF
>TRBJ1-5|NA|TRBV30
CAWSAGSSNQPQHF
>TRBJ2-5|NA|TRBV6-5
CASRRSSTKETQYF
>TRBJ1-2|NA|TRBV5-5
CASSRLVGGRYTF
>TRBJ1-5|NA|TRBV7-5
CVRSLVVQGSCQPQHF
>TRBJ1-1|NA|TRBV19
CASSPHRVAYTEAFF
>TRBJ2-3|NA|TRBV27
CASSFLSGGTDTQYF
>TRBJ1-6|once|TRBV19
CASRASYNSPLHF
>TRBJ2-2|NA|TRBV19
CASSINGGTGELFF
>TRBJ1-1|NA|TRBV6-5
CASSLGYEAFF
>TRBJ2-3|NA|TRBV29-1
CSASPGTSGTDTQYF
>TRBJ2-7|NA|TRBV6-5
CASSPDTGYEQYF
>TRBJ1-1|NA|TRBV20-1
CSARGREAFF
>TRBJ1-4|NA|TRBV5-1
CASSMTGGLEEKLFF
>TRBJ1-2|NA|TRBV19
CASSMDQGGFWNYGYTF
>TRBJ2-1|once|TRBV9
CASSVRTSYNEQFF
>TRBJ1-1|once|TRBV30
CAWVGQGKRAEAFF
>TRBJ2-4|once|TRBV10-1
CASSAGSGGNIQYF
>TRBJ1-6|once|TRBV9
CASSPWTGQLDSPLHF
>TRBJ1-3|NA|TRBV28
CASSRAGATAGNTIYF
>TRBJ2-2|NA|TRBV3-1/TRBV3-2
CASSQGMAATGELFF
>TRBJ1-6|NA|TRBV19
CASSPLTSATLGNSPLHF
>TRBJ2-2|NA|TRBV7-6
CAGRGLAGELFF
>TRBJ1-6|NA|TRBV4-2
CASSQENLGANSPLHF
>TRBJ1-1|NA|TRBV5-6
CASSLRDRSNTEAFF
>TRBJ2-1|NA|TRBV27
CASKLTSGLRGMDEQFF
>TRBJ1-2|NA|TRBV12-3/TRBV12-4
CASSLVSNYGYTF
>TRBJ1-1|NA|TRBV18
CASSRANTEAFF